What follows are 17 T cell receptor beta chains derived from one specimen sequenced in a study of post-analysis software for immune sequencing data. Study observations and caveats: TRBV5-6, TRBV5-1 and TRBV20-1 were among four to six TRBV segments more frequent in patients than controls.

These receptors lack a known antigen. Carried by the TCR beta cDNA libraries were unique molecular identifiers. TCRdb itself ran the PCR reads through MiXCR, one entry per CDR3 protein. This sample carries fewer than 850,000 distinct CDR3 sequences, just under 30% of them seen once, and the ten largest clones take roughly 0.57%. Sequenced: blood. The receptors come from a girl under 18 with multiple sclerosis.

Only a few counts were recorded for this clonotype. The chain is built from TRBV6-5 and TRBJ2-3, with D possibly being TRBD1 or TRBD2 (7 bases each). The ends were cut back, 6 bases at V and 3 bases at J, with 16 bases in the middle. The CDR3 sequence is 15 residues long. In germline, CDR1 is MNHEY, CDR2 SVGAGI. The DNA for the CDR3 is TGTGCCAGCAGCAGGGGGGGTCCCCCGACAGATACGCAGTATTTT. Translation gives CASSRGGPPTDTQYF.

This clonotype has only a few counts. The V call is TRBV12-3 or TRBV12-4, the J call TRBJ2-1, with 9 bases fitting TRBD2. The CDR3 has 19 amino acids. The V and J ends lost 5 bases and 0 bases, in that order; junction bases with no gene match: 14. The CDR3 here is CASSLPGGRATHSYNEQFF. In nucleotides, the CDR3 is TGTGCCAGCAGTCTCCCTGGCGGGAGGGCCACTCACTCCTACAATGAGCAGTTCTTC.

Of note for this clonotype: The junction does not match germline at one end; this may be a read error. The V and J genes are TRBV24-1 and TRBJ2-1; D gene unclear. Per germline, CDR1 KGHDR and CDR2 SFDVKD. CDR3 length: 11 amino acids. The CDR3 protein is CAISDWMEQFF. Written as DNA, the CDR3 is TGTGCCATCAGTGATTGGATGGAGCAGTTCTTC.

The rearrangement joins TRBV12-3 or TRBV12-4 to TRBJ2-1; 7 bases are shared with TRBD1. Germline trimming cut 6 bases from V and 5 bases from J; bases unmatched to any gene: 4. CDR3 size: 13 residues. The DNA for the CDR3 is TGTGCCAGCAGCATGACAGGGAACAATGAGCAGTTCTTC. Its translation: CASSMTGNNEQFF.

This clonotype showed up just a few times. J is TRBJ1-6 and V is TRBV7-6; maybe TRBD1 (6 bases). Trimming took 7 bases from V and 1 from J, leaving 11 bases between them. Germline CDR1 is SGHVS and CDR2 is FNYEAQ. The CDR3 length is 15 residues. Written as DNA, the CDR3 is TGTGCCAGCACCTCGACAGGATCCTATAATTCACCCCTCCACTTT. This gives the protein CASTSTGSYNSPLHF.

The V call is TRBV5-1, the J call TRBJ2-2; D is undetermined. The germline gives CDR1 SGHRS, CDR2 YFSETQ. V was shortened by 0 bases and J by 6 bases, with 12 bases between the two germline ends. The CDR3 is made up of 15 amino acids. CDR3 loop: CASSLGPALAGELFF. The CDR3 nucleotides are TGCGCCAGCAGCTTGGGCCCAGCCTTGGCCGGGGAGCTGTTTTTT.

The J gene is TRBJ2-3, the V gene TRBV14, with TRBD1 identical over 9 bases. Germline trimming cut 4 bases from V and 2 bases from J; bases unmatched to any gene: 4. The CDR3 extends over 15 amino acids. In germline, CDR1 is SGHDN, CDR2 FVKESK. CDR3 region: CASSLTGGFTDTQYF. CDR3 nucleotide sequence: TGTGCCAGCAGCCTGACAGGGGGGTTCACAGATACGCAGTATTTT.

This clonotype has just a few counts. The chain uses TRBV10-3 and TRBJ2-3, with 13 nucleotides matching TRBD2. The CDR3 has 16 residues. Trimming removed 10 bases from V and 2 bases from J; junction bases left unmatched: 9. Germline assignment: CDR1 ENHRY and CDR2 SYGVKD. The CDR3 loop reads CATTGLAGANTDTQYF. For the CDR3, the DNA is TGTGCCACCACCGGACTAGCGGGGGCCAACACAGATACGCAGTATTTT.

This clonotype was counted ten times or more. The rearrangement joins TRBV4-3 to TRBJ2-1, with D possibly TRBD2 on 5 matching bases. The CDR3 length is 16 residues. V was cut by 0 bases and J by 6 bases, with 15 bases left in between. In germline, CDR1 is LGHNA, CDR2 YSLEER. As DNA, the CDR3 is TGCGCCAGCAGCCAAGAGCCTAGCTCTGCGGGCAATGAGCAGTTCTTC. Its protein product is CASSQEPSSAGNEQFF.

The table lists this clonotype with a few counts. The CDR3 loop is CSARDFLEAAGGQGDYNEQFF. As DNA, the CDR3 is TGCAGTGCTAGAGATTTTTTAGAGGCTGCGGGTGGACAGGGGGACTACAATGAGCAGTTCTTC. This sequence joins TRBV20-1 and TRBJ2-1, with 10 bases aligning to TRBD1. The CDR3 is made up of 21 amino acids. Germline V gene sequence: CDR1 DFQATT, CDR2 SNEGSKA (reference sequence). Trimming at V came to 0 bases and at J to 3 bases, leaving 20 bases not matched to a gene.

This clonotype was seen a few times. V usage is TRBV28 and J usage is TRBJ2-5; no firm D call. The ends were cut back, 3 bases at V and 4 bases at J, with 18 bases in the middle. Per germline, CDR1 MDHEN and CDR2 SYDVKM. The CDR3 is 16 amino acids. The CDR3 region is CASSFIGQLWGETQYF. For the CDR3, the DNA is TGTGCCAGCAGTTTCATTGGCCAGCTGTGGGGAGAGACCCAGTACTTC. Based on the CDR3 plus reference TRBV28 and TRBJ2-5, the full variable domain is DVKVTQSSRYLVKRTGEKVFLECVQDMDHENMFWYRQDPGLGLRLIYFSYDVKMKEKGDIPEGYSVSREKKERFSLILESASTNQTSMYLCASSFIGQLWGETQYFGPGTRLLVL.

In DNA, the CDR3 is TGTGCCACCAGACAGGGCTCCTACGAGCAGTACTTC. Protein sequence: CATRQGSYEQYF. The V and J genes are TRBV24-1 and TRBJ2-7, with D possibly being TRBD1 (6 bases). The CDR3 sequence is 12 residues long. CDR1 KGHDR and CDR2 SFDVKD come from the germline V gene. With 7 bases removed from V and 0 bases from J, the gap between germline ends came to 6 bases.

V and J are TRBV6-1 and TRBJ2-1, with D hard to call. This CDR3 has 12 residues. Germline-derived CDR1 and CDR2 are MNHNS and SASEGT. The V end lost 5 bases, the J end lost 7 bases, and 9 bases lay between the germline ends. CDR3: CASSPRVNEQFF. Written as DNA, the CDR3 is TGTGCCAGCAGTCCCCGAGTTAATGAGCAGTTCTTC.

This rearrangement joins TRBV20-1 to TRBJ1-2; D might be TRBD1 (5 bases). Deletions cut 4 bases from V and 5 bases from J, with 14 bases between. CDR3 length: 13 residues. Germline assignment: CDR1 DFQATT and CDR2 SNEGSKA (reference sequence). CDR3 residues: CSAKRPGGYGYTF. CDR3 nucleotides: TGCAGTGCTAAACGCCCTGGGGGGTATGGCTACACCTTC.

This clonotype has just a few counts. This chain uses TRBV10-3 with TRBJ1-1; 7 bases are shared with TRBD1. Germline assignment: CDR1 ENHRY and CDR2 SYGVKD. J gave up 3 bases and V 6 bases, and 7 bases lay outside the gene matches. The CDR3 consists of 14 residues. The CDR3 is CAIRAGGTYTEAFF. The CDR3 nucleotides read TGTGCCATCAGGGCAGGGGGGACTTACACTGAAGCTTTCTTT.

The chain uses TRBV7-2 and TRBJ1-2; D remains ambiguous. Trimming removed 2 bases at V and 8 bases at J, with 21 bases between. CDR1 is SGHTA, CDR2 FQGNSA, per germline. The CDR3 spans 16 residues. The CDR3 spells CASSLLLPGGSGGYTF. The CDR3 DNA sequence: TGTGCCAGCAGCTTATTGCTCCCGGGAGGGAGTGGGGGCTACACCTTC.

The chain joins TRBV20-1 to TRBJ2-2, with 11 bases identical to TRBD2. The length of the CDR3 is 17 residues. Losses at the gene ends were 5 bases for V and 3 bases for J; bases not matched to a gene: 11. Germline CDR1 and CDR2: DFQATT and SNEGSKA (reference sequence). CDR3 loop: CSAPRGSGRAYTGELFF. The CDR3 coding sequence is TGCAGTGCTCCCCGCGGTAGCGGGAGGGCGTACACCGGGGAGCTGTTTTTT.